Presented here are 2 T cell receptor beta chains from one specimen sequenced in a study of PD-1 blockade in classical Hodgkin lymphoma. Data came from immunoSEQ multiplex PCR; TCRdb stores just in-frame clones and leaves some out. Of under 80,000 clones in the sample, 87% were seen once. Stated time point: cycle 4 day 1 (C4D1), after less than 7 weeks of nivolumab. Every patient was affected by relapse after autologous stem cell transplantation, while exposure to brentuximab vedotin was not uniform. Specimen: peripheral blood mononuclear cells (PBMCs), collected before the fourth cycle of nivolumab. Every receptor here comes from a human donor with classical Hodgkin lymphoma.

This chain links TRBV28 with TRBJ2-7, with D perhaps matching TRBD2 (6 bases). CDR3 length: 16 amino acids. V lost 4 bases and J 3 bases, leaving 19 bases between the germline ends. CDR1 is MDHEN, CDR2 SYDVKM, per germline. The CDR3 DNA follows: TGTGCCAGCAGTTCCGCGGGGCGGCAGACGTTCTACGAGCAGTACTTC. Translation gives CASSSAGRQTFYEQYF.

CDR3 bases: TGCGCCAGCAGCCCCAGCGGTACTAATGAAAAACTGTTTTTT. It encodes CASSPSGTNEKLFF. The rearrangement joins TRBV5-1 to TRBJ1-4; D not resolved. The V gene's germline CDR1 is SGHRS and CDR2 YFSETQ. The CDR3 is made up of 14 amino acids. V was shortened by 4 bases and J by 2 bases, with 9 bases between the two germline ends.